What follows describes a single TCR beta chain. Its antigen is currently unknown. Profiling relied on immunoSEQ multiplex PCR, and the TCRdb table lists in-frame clones only, not all of them. Among under 7,500 clones, around 77% were seen once, and the ten largest hold approximately 12%. The CDR3 length is 14 residues. V lost 2 bases and J lost 4, with 12 bases in between. Germline assignment: CDR1 SGHRS and CDR2 YFSETQ. The sample originates from a study of immune evolution from preneoplasia to lung adenocarcinoma. Study background: HLA loss of heterozygosity: about 7% AIS, less than 18% MIA, over 30% ADC, none AAH. Overall study results and limits: Normal lung had the highest top T cell clone frequencies.

The TCR sequence derives from a person aged 65-85 years with lung adenocarcinoma. J is TRBJ1-2 and V is TRBV5-1, with a weak D call TRBD1 (6 bases). Input material: FFPE minimally invasive lung adenocarcinoma tissue. The CDR3 bases are TGCGCCAGCAGCTTAGGGGGGCCCCTCTATGGCTACACCTTC. This codes for CASSLGGPLYGYTF.